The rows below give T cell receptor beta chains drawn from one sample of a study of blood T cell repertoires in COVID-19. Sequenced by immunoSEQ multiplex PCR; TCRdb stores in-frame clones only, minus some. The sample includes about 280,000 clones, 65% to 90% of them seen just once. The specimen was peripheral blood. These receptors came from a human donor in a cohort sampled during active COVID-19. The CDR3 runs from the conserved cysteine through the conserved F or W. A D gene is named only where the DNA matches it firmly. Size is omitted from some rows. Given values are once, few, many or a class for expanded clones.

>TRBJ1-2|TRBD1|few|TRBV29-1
CSVASPMGQGSGYTF
TGCAGCGTTGCAAGTCCAATGGGACAGGGTAGTGGCTACACCTTC
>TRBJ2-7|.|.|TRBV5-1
CASSPGGVWASEQYF
TGCGCCAGCAGCCCGGGCGGGGTATGGGCAAGCGAGCAGTACTTC
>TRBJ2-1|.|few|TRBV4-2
CASREIRNSQEQFF
TGTGCCAGTCGCGAGATTAGAAATTCACAGGAGCAGTTCTTC
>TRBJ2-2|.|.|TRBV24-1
CATSEPRDTGELFF
TGTGCCACCAGTGAACCGCGGGACACCGGGGAGCTGTTTTTT
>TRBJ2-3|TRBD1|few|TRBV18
CASSPTRDRATDTQYF
TGTGCCAGCTCACCAACACGGGACAGGGCCACAGATACGCAGTATTTT
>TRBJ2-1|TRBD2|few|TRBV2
CASMERDYNEQFF
TGTGCCAGCATGGAGCGGGACTACAATGAGCAGTTCTTC
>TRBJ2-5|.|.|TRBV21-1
CASSKARGKREVGETQYF
TGTGCCAGCAGCAAAGCGCGTGGGAAGCGGGAGGTGGGGGAGACCCAGTACTTC
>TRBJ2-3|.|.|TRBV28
CASRPQTRDTQYF
TGTGCCAGCAGACCGCAAACCCGGGATACGCAGTATTTT
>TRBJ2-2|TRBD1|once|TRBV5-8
CASTLTGVWAGELFF
TGTGCCAGCACCTTGACAGGGGTATGGGCCGGGGAGCTGTTTTTT
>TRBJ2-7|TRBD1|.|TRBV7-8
CASSLAPLGQGAYEQYF
TGTGCCAGCAGCTTAGCCCCTCTGGGACAGGGGGCCTACGAGCAGTACTTC
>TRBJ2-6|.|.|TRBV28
CASKDRIGVSGANVLTF
TGTGCCAGTAAAGACCGAATCGGGGTCTCTGGGGCCAACGTCCTGACTTTC
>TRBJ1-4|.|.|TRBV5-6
CASSSQGPSEKLFF
TGTGCCAGCAGCTCACAGGGCCCCAGTGAAAAACTGTTTTTT
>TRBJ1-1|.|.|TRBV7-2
CASSFSSSFLNTEAFF
TGTGCCAGCAGCTTTAGCTCCAGCTTTTTGAACACTGAAGCTTTCTTT